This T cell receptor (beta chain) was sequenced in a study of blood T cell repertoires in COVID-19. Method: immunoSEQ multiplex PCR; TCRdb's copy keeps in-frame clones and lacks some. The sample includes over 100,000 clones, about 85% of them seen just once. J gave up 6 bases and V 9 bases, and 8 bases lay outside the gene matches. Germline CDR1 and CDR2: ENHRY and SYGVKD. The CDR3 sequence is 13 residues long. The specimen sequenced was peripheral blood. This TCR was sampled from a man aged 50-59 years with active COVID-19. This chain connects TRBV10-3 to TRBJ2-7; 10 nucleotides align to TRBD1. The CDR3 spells CAMNPGQGLEQYF. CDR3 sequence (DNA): TGTGCCATGAACCCGGGACAGGGGCTCGAGCAGTACTTC.